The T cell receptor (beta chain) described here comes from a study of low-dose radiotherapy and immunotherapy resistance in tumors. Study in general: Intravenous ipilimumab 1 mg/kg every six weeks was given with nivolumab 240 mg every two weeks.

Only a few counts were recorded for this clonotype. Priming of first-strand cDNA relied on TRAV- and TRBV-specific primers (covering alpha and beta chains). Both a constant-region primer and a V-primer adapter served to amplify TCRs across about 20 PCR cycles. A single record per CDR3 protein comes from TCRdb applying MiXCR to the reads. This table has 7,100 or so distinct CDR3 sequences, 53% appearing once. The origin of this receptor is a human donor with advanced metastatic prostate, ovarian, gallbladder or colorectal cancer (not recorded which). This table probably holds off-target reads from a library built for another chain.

The CDR3 nucleotides are TGTGCCAGCAGCCAAGACAAGACTTCGGCTTTCACAGATACGCAGTATTTT. This codes for CASSQDKTSAFTDTQYF. V is TRBV14 and J is TRBJ2-3; no definite D call. V was shortened by 0 bases and J by 2 bases, with 15 bases between the two germline ends. The germline gives CDR1 SGHDN, CDR2 FVKESK. This CDR3 region has 17 residues.